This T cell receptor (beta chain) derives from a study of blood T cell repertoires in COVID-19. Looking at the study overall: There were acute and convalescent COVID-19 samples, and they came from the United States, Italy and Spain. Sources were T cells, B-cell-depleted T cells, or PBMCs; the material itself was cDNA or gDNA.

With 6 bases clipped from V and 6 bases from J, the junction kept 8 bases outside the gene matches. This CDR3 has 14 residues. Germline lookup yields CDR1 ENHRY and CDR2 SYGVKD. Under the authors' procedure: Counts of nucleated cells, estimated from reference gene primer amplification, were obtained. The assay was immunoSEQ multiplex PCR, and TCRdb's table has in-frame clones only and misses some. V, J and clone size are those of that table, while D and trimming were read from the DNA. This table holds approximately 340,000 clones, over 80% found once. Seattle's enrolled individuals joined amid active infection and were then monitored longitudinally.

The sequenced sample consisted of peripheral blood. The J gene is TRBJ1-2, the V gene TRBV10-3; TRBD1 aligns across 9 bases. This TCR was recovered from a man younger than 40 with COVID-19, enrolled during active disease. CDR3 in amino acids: CAISAGTGPDGYTF. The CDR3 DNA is TGTGCCATCAGCGCCGGGACAGGGCCGGATGGCTACACCTTC.